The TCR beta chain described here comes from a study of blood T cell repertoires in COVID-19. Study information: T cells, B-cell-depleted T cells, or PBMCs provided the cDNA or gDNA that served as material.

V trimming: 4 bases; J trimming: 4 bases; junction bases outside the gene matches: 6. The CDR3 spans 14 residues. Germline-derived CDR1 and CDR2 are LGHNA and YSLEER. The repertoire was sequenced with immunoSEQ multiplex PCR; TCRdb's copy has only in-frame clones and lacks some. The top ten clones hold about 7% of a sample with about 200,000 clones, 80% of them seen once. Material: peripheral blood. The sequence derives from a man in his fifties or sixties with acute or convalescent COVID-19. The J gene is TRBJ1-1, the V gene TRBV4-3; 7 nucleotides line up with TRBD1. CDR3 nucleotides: TGCGCCAGCAGCCGAGAGACAGGGCTCACTGAAGCTTTCTTT. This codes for CASSRETGLTEAFF.